The 15 T cell receptor beta chains below come from one sample, sequenced in a study of cytomegalovirus exposure and HLA in healthy donors. With 60 Vbeta and 13 Jbeta primers, the PCR was carried out. TCRdb's copy holds only in-frame clones and misses some; the assay was immunoSEQ multiplex PCR. The sample consists of some 200,000 clones, around four fifths of them appearing once. Sequenced sample: PBMCs. The receptors come from a woman between 45 and 65 years old in good health and CMV-seropositive.

The chain employs TRBV6-6 and TRBJ2-3, with TRBD2 identical over 12 bases. CDR1 MNHNY and CDR2 SVGAGI come from the germline V gene (reference sequence). With 6 bases clipped from V and 3 bases from J, the junction kept 4 bases outside the gene matches. The CDR3 sequence is 15 residues long. This CDR3 is CASRTSGGLTDTQYF. CDR3 DNA sequence: TGTGCCAGCAGAACTAGCGGGGGGTTGACAGATACGCAGTATTTT.

V usage is TRBV28 and J usage is TRBJ1-4; D gene unclear. The germline V gene has CDR1 MDHEN and CDR2 SYDVKM. V was cut by 5 bases and J by 6 bases, with 7 bases left in between. CDR3 length: 12 residues. The CDR3 is CASSQLYEKLFF. The DNA of the CDR3 is TGTGCCAGCAGTCAACTATATGAAAAACTGTTTTTT. Looking up the rest from reference TRBV28 and TRBJ1-4 gives the full variable domain: DVKVTQSSRYLVKRTGEKVFLECVQDMDHENMFWYRQDPGLGLRLIYFSYDVKMKEKGDIPEGYSVSREKKERFSLILESASTNQTSMYLCASSQLYEKLFFGSGTQLSVL.

The chain links TRBV4-3 to TRBJ2-2; D remains ambiguous. The ends were cut back, 4 bases at V and 1 base at J, with 7 bases in the middle. The CDR3 length is 14 residues. CDR1 and CDR2 from the germline V gene are LGHNA and YSLEER. The CDR3 protein is CASSRDLNTGELFF. CDR3 in DNA: TGCGCCAGCAGCCGTGACTTGAACACCGGGGAGCTGTTTTTT.

This sequence joins TRBV6-7 and TRBJ1-5; D is possibly TRBD1 (5 bases). TRBV6-7 is treated as an ORF (open reading frame) with a function not yet certain. The CDR3 totals 10 residues. V was clipped by 9 bases and J by 7 bases, with 7 bases between them. CDR3 DNA: TGTGCCAGTCGGGGGCAGCCCCAGCATTTT. Translated, it gives CASRGQPQHF.

This clone is a singleton in its sample. The rearrangement joins TRBV14 to TRBJ2-7, with no clear D. V lost 4 bases and J 4 bases, leaving 5 bases between the germline ends. CDR1 and CDR2 (germline): SGHDN, FVKESK. The CDR3 extends over 11 amino acids. The CDR3 here is CASSRAYEQYF. The CDR3 DNA reads TGTGCCAGCAGCCGGGCGTACGAGCAGTACTTC.

The gene calls are TRBV2 and TRBJ1-5, with TRBD1 identical over 7 bases. Germline assignment: CDR1 SNHLY and CDR2 FYNNEI. This CDR3 comprises 14 residues. With V trimmed by 7 bases and J by 9 bases, 12 bases remained unmatched. The CDR3 nucleotides read TGTGCCAGCAACTGGGACAGCCGCGGATCGCCCCAGCATTTT. Its protein is CASNWDSRGSPQHF.

J is TRBJ1-1 and V is TRBV18, with a possible D match to TRBD1 (5 bases). The CDR3 spans 14 residues. Germline-derived CDR1 and CDR2 are KGHSH and LQKENI. V dropped 2 bases and J dropped 5 bases, with 12 bases sitting between them. The chain's CDR3 is CASSPAGVVTEAFF. CDR3 sequence (DNA): TGTGCCAGCTCACCAGCGGGGGTAGTGACTGAAGCTTTCTTT.

The chain employs TRBV5-1 and TRBJ2-7, with D possibly TRBD1 on 6 matching bases. Trimming left V 4 bases short and J 3 bases short, with 8 bases between. The CDR3 is made up of 12 amino acids. Germline V CDR1 and CDR2: SGHRS, YFSETQ. CDR3 loop: CASSGDNYEQYF. CDR3 DNA: TGCGCCAGCAGCGGGGACAACTACGAGCAGTACTTC.

This chain joins TRBV18 and TRBJ1-1, with a possible D match to TRBD1 (5 bases). Trimming took 5 bases from V and 3 from J, leaving 13 bases between them. The CDR3 covers 14 residues. In germline, CDR1 is KGHSH, CDR2 LQKENI. The CDR3 DNA is TGTGCCAGCTCAAGTTCCATAGGGGACACTGAAGCTTTCTTT. It encodes CASSSSIGDTEAFF.

A single count supports this clone. V is TRBV7-2 and J is TRBJ2-7, with TRBD2 matching over 11 bases. The J segment lost 0 bases and the V segment lost 2 bases, leaving 3 bases of the junction unmatched. Germline CDR1 reads SGHTA; CDR2 reads FQGNSA. The CDR3 is 16 amino acids. CDR3 region: CASSLMGTSGSYEQYF. CDR3 DNA: TGTGCCAGCAGCTTAATGGGGACTAGCGGCTCCTACGAGCAGTACTTC.

The gene calls are TRBV9 and TRBJ2-2; TRBD1 might be the D (5 bases). Trimming removed 0 bases from V and 3 bases from J, with 12 bases in between. Germline lookup yields CDR1 SGDLS and CDR2 YYNGEE. The CDR3 length is 16 residues. The DNA of the CDR3 is TGTGCCAGCAGCGTAGGACAGACTGAGTACACCGGGGAGCTGTTTTTT. It encodes CASSVGQTEYTGELFF.

The chain is built from TRBV6-1 and TRBJ2-3; tentatively, D is TRBD2 (5 bases). Germline V CDR1 and CDR2: MNHNS, SASEGT. The CDR3 loop spans 14 amino acids. Trimming stripped 3 bases from V and 7 bases from J, with 14 bases between. The CDR3 loop is CASSELAVVNTQYF. The CDR3, as DNA: TGTGCCAGCAGTGAGCTAGCCGTAGTTAATACGCAGTATTTT.

This clone turned up a few times. The chain uses TRBV28 and TRBJ1-5, with a tentative D call TRBD1 (6 bases). This CDR3 is built from 15 residues. Trimming cost V 3 bases and J 1 base, with 10 bases left between them. Germline V gene lookup returns CDR1 MDHEN and CDR2 SYDVKM. CDR3 sequence reads: CASSLGDTSNQPQHF. CDR3 DNA: TGTGCCAGCAGTTTGGGGGACACGAGCAATCAGCCCCAGCATTTT. Complete variable domain (other parts from reference TRBV28 and TRBJ1-5): DVKVTQSSRYLVKRTGEKVFLECVQDMDHENMFWYRQDPGLGLRLIYFSYDVKMKEKGDIPEGYSVSREKKERFSLILESASTNQTSMYLCASSLGDTSNQPQHFGDGTRLSIL.

Concerning this clone: The junction and the germline gene differ at one end; a read error may be behind it. The rearrangement joins TRBV7-9 to TRBJ1-1; D gene uncertain. The CDR3 is made up of 12 amino acids. Germline V gene data show CDR1 as SEHNR and CDR2 as FQNEAQ (reference sequence). The chain's CDR3 is CSSSLSTYEAFF. DNA for the CDR3: TGTTCCAGCAGCTTATCCACATATGAAGCTTTCTTT.

The chain combines TRBV7-2 with TRBJ2-5; 12 positions match TRBD2. The V gene's germline CDR1 is SGHTA and CDR2 FQGNSA. V shed 5 bases, J shed 7 bases, and the junction held 8 bases outside the gene matches. The CDR3 loop spans 15 amino acids. The CDR3 DNA sequence: TGTGCCAGCAGCGAGACTAGCGGGGGACGGGGGACCCAGTACTTC. Residues: CASSETSGGRGTQYF.